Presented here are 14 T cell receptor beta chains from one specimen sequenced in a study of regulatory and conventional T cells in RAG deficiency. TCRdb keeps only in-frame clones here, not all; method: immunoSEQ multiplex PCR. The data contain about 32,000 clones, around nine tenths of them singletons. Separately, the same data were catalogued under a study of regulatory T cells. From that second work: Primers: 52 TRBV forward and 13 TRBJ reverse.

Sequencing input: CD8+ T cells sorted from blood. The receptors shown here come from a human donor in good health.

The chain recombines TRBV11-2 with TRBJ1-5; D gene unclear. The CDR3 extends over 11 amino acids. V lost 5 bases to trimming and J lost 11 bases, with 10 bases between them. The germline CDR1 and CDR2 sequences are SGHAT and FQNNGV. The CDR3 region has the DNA TGTGCCAGCAGCGAAGGCGGGACCCAGCATTTT. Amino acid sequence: CASSEGGTQHF.

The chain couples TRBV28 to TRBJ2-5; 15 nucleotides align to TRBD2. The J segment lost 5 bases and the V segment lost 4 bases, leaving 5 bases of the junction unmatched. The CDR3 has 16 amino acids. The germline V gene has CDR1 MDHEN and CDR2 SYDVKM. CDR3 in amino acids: CASSSRTSGRGETQYF. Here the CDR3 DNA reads TGTGCCAGCAGTTCCCGGACTAGCGGGAGGGGCGAGACCCAGTACTTC.

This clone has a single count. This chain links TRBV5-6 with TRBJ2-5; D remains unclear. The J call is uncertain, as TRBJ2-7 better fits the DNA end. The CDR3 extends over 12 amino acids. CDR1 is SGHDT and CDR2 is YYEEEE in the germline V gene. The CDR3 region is CASSLSGYEQYF. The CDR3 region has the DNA TGTGCCAGCAGTCTATCGGGCTACGAGCAGTACTTC.

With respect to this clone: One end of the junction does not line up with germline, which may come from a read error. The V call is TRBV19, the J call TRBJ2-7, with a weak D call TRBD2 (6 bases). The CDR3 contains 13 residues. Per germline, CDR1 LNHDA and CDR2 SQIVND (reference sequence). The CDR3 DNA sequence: TGTACCAGTAGTGCGGGGAGGACCTACGAGCAGTACTTC. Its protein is CTSSAGRTYEQYF. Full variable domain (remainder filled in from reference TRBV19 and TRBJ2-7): DGGITQSPKYLFRKEGQNVTLSCEQNLNHDAMYWYRQDPGQGLRLIYYSQIVNDFQKGDIAEGYSVSREKKESFPLTVTSAQKNPTAFYLCTSSAGRTYEQYFGPGTRLTVT.

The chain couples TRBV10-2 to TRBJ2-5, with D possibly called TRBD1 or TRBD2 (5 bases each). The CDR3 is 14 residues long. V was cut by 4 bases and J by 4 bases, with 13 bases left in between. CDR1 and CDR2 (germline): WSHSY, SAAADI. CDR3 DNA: TGCGCCAGCAGTGCGGCAGGGAGACGAGAGACCCAGTACTTC. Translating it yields CASSAAGRRETQYF.

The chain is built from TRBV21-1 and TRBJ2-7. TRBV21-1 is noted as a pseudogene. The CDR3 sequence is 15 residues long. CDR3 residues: CASSQGNKSSYEQYF. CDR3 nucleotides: TGTGCCAGCAGCCAAGGGAACAAGAGCTCCTACGAGCAGTACTTC.

The CDR3 coding sequence is TGTGCCAGCGGACGGGAGGGCTACAATGAGCAGTTCTTC. Its translation is CASGREGYNEQFF. V gene TRBV2 combines with J gene TRBJ2-1, with 8 bases fitting TRBD2. The CDR3 is 13 amino acids. CDR1 is SNHLY and CDR2 is FYNNEI in the germline V gene. The V gene end was trimmed by 8 bases and the J gene end by 3 bases; junction bases not matched to a gene: 3. The complete variable domain, with remaining parts taken from reference TRBV2 and TRBJ2-1, reads EPEVTQTPSHQVTQMGQEVILRCVPISNHLYFYWYRQILGQKVEFLVSFYNNEISEKSEIFDDQFSVERPDGSNFTLKIRSTKLEDSAMYFCASGREGYNEQFFGPGTRLTVL.

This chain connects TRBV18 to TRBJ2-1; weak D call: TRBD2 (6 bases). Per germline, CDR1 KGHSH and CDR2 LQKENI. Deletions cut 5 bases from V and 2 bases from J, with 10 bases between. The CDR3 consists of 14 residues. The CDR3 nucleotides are TGTGCCAGCTCAGCCGGGACTCCCTACAATGAGCAGTTCTTC. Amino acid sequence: CASSAGTPYNEQFF. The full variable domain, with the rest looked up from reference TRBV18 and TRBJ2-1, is NAGVMQNPRHLVRRRGQEARLRCSPMKGHSHVYWYRQLPEEGLKFMVYLQKENIIDESGMPKERFSAEFPKEGPSILRIQQVVRGDSAAYFCASSAGTPYNEQFFGPGTRLTVL.

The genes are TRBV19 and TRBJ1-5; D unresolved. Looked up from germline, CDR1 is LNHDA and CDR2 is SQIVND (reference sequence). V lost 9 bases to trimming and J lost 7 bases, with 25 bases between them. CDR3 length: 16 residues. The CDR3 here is CASSVWSGPEEQPQHF. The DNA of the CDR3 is TGTGCCAGCTCCGTATGGTCAGGACCTGAGGAGCAGCCCCAGCATTTT.

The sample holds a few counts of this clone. The CDR3 is CASSVRPGGELFF. The CDR3 nucleotides read TGTGCCAGCAGCGTAAGACCGGGAGGGGAGCTGTTTTTT. The chain has TRBV9 and TRBJ2-2, with TRBD2 as a possible D gene (5 bases). Trimming shortened V by 1 base and J by 8 bases, and 9 bases separated the two germline ends. Germline values: CDR1 SGDLS, CDR2 YYNGEE. This CDR3 comprises 13 residues.

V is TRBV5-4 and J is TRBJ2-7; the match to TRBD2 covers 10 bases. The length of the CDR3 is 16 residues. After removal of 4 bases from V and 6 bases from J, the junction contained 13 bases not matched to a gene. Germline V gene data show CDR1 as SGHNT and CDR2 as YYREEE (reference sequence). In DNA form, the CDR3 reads TGTGCCAGCAGCCCCGGTTTCGCTAGCGGGAGTCGCGAGCAGTACTTC. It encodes CASSPGFASGSREQYF.

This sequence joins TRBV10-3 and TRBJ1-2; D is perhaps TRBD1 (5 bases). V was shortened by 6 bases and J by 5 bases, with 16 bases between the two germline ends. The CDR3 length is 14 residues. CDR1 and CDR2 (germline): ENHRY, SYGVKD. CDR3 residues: CAIRERDGPYGYTF. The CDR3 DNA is TGTGCCATCAGGGAACGGGACGGACCTTATGGCTACACCTTC.

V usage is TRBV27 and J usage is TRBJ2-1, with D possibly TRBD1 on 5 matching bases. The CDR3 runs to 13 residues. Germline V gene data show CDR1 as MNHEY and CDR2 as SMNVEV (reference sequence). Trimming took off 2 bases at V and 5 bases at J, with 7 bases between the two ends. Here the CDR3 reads CASSLRGNNEQFF. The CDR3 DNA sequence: TGTGCCAGCAGTTTAAGGGGAAACAATGAGCAGTTCTTC.

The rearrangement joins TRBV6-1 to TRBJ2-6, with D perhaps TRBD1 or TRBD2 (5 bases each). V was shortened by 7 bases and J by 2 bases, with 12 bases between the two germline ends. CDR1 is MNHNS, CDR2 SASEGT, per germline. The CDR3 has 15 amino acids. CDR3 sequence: CASISRGAGANVLTF. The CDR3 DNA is TGTGCCAGCATTTCGAGAGGGGCTGGGGCCAACGTCCTGACTTTC.